This T cell receptor (beta chain) was identified in a study of control samples from healthy donors and cancer patients. Trimming left V 0 bases short and J 5 bases short, with 5 bases between. Germline V lookup: CDR1 SGHRS, CDR2 YFSETQ. The length of the CDR3 is 12 residues. The method was immunoSEQ multiplex PCR; TCRdb's version includes in-frame clones alone and lacks a portion of them. The sample shows fewer than 120,000 clones, approximately 90% of them seen only once. The material sequenced was PBMCs. The rearrangement uses TRBV5-1 and TRBJ1-2; the D is unclear. The TCR was taken from a woman aged 55-75 years with lung cancer. CDR3 sequence reads: CASSLARYGYTF. DNA of the CDR3: TGCGCCAGCAGCTTGGCAAGGTATGGCTACACCTTC. Based on the CDR3 plus reference TRBV5-1 and TRBJ1-2, the full variable domain is KAGVTQTPRYLIKTRGQQVTLSCSPISGHRSVSWYQQTPGQGLQFLFEYFSETQRNKGNFPGRFSGRQFSNSRSEMNVSTLELGDSALYLCASSLARYGYTFGSGTRLTVV.